The following is a TCR beta chain sequence with its context. This CDR3 is 13 amino acids long. Germline CDR1 reads SGHAT; CDR2 reads FQNNGV. V was clipped by 0 bases and J by 7 bases, with 6 bases between them. The data were obtained in a study of shared clonotypes between healthy human individuals. Sequencing used immunoSEQ multiplex PCR; TCRdb keeps in-frame clones, though not all of them. The sample has 740,000 or so clones, around 73% seen once. The V call is TRBV11-2, the J call TRBJ2-2, with D unclear. The material sequenced was memory CD4+ T cells sorted from blood. Subset meaning: CD45RA-negative fraction. This TCR was recovered from a woman aged 25 to 39 in good health. CDR3 protein: CASSLDQIGELFF. Here the CDR3 DNA reads TGTGCCAGCAGCTTAGATCAGATCGGGGAGCTGTTTTTT.